The 18 T cell receptor beta chains reported below all come from one sample, sequenced in a study of cytomegalovirus exposure and HLA in healthy donors. PCR used 60 Vbeta primers and 13 Jbeta primers. The data were produced by immunoSEQ multiplex PCR, yet TCRdb's version contains in-frame clones alone and is incomplete. Altogether fewer than 200,000 clones are present, more than 80% being singletons, with the ten largest covering about 0.64%. The sequenced material came from PBMCs. The receptors originated from a boy under 18 in good health and CMV-seronegative.

The chain recombines TRBV25-1 with TRBJ1-2; D might be TRBD1 (5 bases). V lost 1 base to trimming and J lost 2 bases, with 8 bases between them. The CDR3 spans 14 residues. Looked up from germline, CDR1 is MGHDK and CDR2 is SYGVNS. The CDR3 here is CASSEWGGNYGYTF. The CDR3 DNA reads TGTGCCAGCAGTGAATGGGGGGGGAACTATGGCTACACCTTC.

V is TRBV19 and J is TRBJ1-3; D might be TRBD1 (5 bases). The CDR3 is 15 residues long. Deletions cut 7 bases from V and 7 bases from J, with 20 bases between. CDR1 LNHDA and CDR2 SQIVND come from the germline V gene (reference sequence). The CDR3 here is CASTNPQGIRNTIYF. The CDR3 DNA reads as TGTGCCAGTACCAACCCCCAGGGAATCCGGAACACCATATATTTT.

V is TRBV7-9 and J is TRBJ1-1, with D possibly being TRBD1 (6 bases). This CDR3 is built from 15 residues. Germline CDR1 is SEHNR and CDR2 is FQNEAQ (reference sequence). Trimming left V 5 bases short and J 1 base short, with 14 bases between. In DNA form, the CDR3 reads TGTGCCAGCAGCCCTCGTGCGGGGGCGAACACTGAAGCTTTCTTT. This sequence encodes CASSPRAGANTEAFF.

The V call is TRBV11-2, the J call TRBJ1-6; the match to TRBD1 covers 8 bases. J lost 7 bases, V lost 5 bases, and 4 bases had no gene match. Looked up from germline, CDR1 is SGHAT and CDR2 is FQNNGV. The CDR3 consists of 14 residues. CDR3: CASSQTGENSPLHF. The CDR3 bases are TGTGCCAGCAGCCAGACAGGGGAGAATTCACCCCTCCACTTT.

The J gene is TRBJ2-3, the V gene TRBV7-9; no definite D call. V lost 5 bases and J lost 0, with 15 bases in between. The CDR3 is 16 residues long. CDR1 SEHNR and CDR2 FQNEAQ come from the germline V gene (reference sequence). The CDR3, as DNA: TGTGCCAGCAGCGAAGGAACAGTCCCTAGCACAGATACGCAGTATTTT. It encodes CASSEGTVPSTDTQYF.

The chain couples TRBV5-1 to TRBJ1-4; tentatively, D is TRBD1 (5 bases). Per germline, CDR1 SGHRS and CDR2 YFSETQ. With 0 bases removed from V and 0 bases from J, the gap between germline ends came to 6 bases. This CDR3 is 15 amino acids long. Here the CDR3 DNA reads TGCGCCAGCAGCTTGGGGGGGGCAACTAATGAAAAACTGTTTTTT. It encodes CASSLGGATNEKLFF. Complete variable domain (other parts from reference TRBV5-1 and TRBJ1-4): KAGVTQTPRYLIKTRGQQVTLSCSPISGHRSVSWYQQTPGQGLQFLFEYFSETQRNKGNFPGRFSGRQFSNSRSEMNVSTLELGDSALYLCASSLGGATNEKLFFGSGTQLSVL.

The J gene is TRBJ1-5, the V gene TRBV12-5; 10 bases fit TRBD1. Germline-derived CDR1 and CDR2 are LGHNT and FRNRAP. CDR3 length: 18 residues. V lost 4 bases, J lost 4 bases, and 13 bases stayed unmatched. Here the CDR3 DNA reads TGTGCTAGTGGTTCTTTCCATCCGGGACAGGGGAGAAATCAGCCCCAGCATTTT. As protein: CASGSFHPGQGRNQPQHF.

This clone was counted between two and nine times. The chain is built from TRBV19 and TRBJ2-5; TRBD1 matches 9 bases. The better agreement between TRBJ2-7 and the DNA end casts doubt on the J call. From germline, CDR1 is LNHDA and CDR2 SQIVND (reference sequence). This CDR3 is built from 14 residues. The CDR3 nucleotides read TGTGCCAGTAGGAGCCGGGACAGGGCCCACGAGCAGTACTTC. This translates into CASRSRDRAHEQYF.

The gene calls are TRBV4-1 and TRBJ2-3; the D gene is possibly TRBD2 (6 bases). This CDR3 is 17 amino acids long. The germline V and J ends were trimmed by 5 bases and 1 base, with 19 bases remaining between them. CDR1 and CDR2 from the germline V gene are MGHRA and YSYEKL. CDR3 amino acids: CASSVGPPGLGTDTQYF. Here the CDR3 DNA reads TGCGCCAGCAGCGTCGGGCCTCCGGGACTCGGCACAGATACGCAGTATTTT.

The genes are TRBV5-4 and TRBJ2-1; 12 bases map to TRBD2. J was trimmed by 6 bases and V by 4 bases; bases with no gene match: 14. Germline V CDR1 and CDR2: SGHNT, YYREEE (reference sequence). There are 18 residues in the CDR3. In DNA, the CDR3 is TGTGCCAGCAGCGGGGGGACTAGCGGGCAGGGGCAATCCAATGAGCAGTTCTTC. It translates to CASSGGTSGQGQSNEQFF.

The rearrangement uses TRBV6-6 and TRBJ2-5, with D perhaps TRBD2 (6 bases). Trimming took off 2 bases at V and 4 bases at J, with 17 bases between the two ends. The germline V gene has CDR1 MNHNY and CDR2 SVGAGI (reference sequence). This CDR3 comprises 16 residues. The CDR3, as DNA: TGTGCCAGCAGTTACGCGGGGCCCGGCGGCGGAGAGACCCAGTACTTC. It yields the protein CASSYAGPGGGETQYF.

J is TRBJ1-4 and V is TRBV6-1; 8 nucleotides agree with TRBD1. The CDR3 sequence is 14 residues long. V lost 7 bases, J lost 8 bases, and 9 bases stayed unmatched. Germline CDR1 is MNHNS and CDR2 is SASEGT. This chain's CDR3 is CASNTGGSLEKLFF. As DNA, the CDR3 is TGTGCCAGCAACACAGGGGGAAGTTTGGAAAAACTGTTTTTT.

The sample holds one count of this clone. This chain links TRBV9 with TRBJ2-1; 8 nucleotides align to TRBD2. J gave up 8 bases and V 4 bases, and 17 bases lay outside the gene matches. There are 17 residues in the CDR3. CDR1 and CDR2 (germline): SGDLS, YYNGEE. CDR3 nucleotides: TGTGCCAGCAGCACCCCCGGATTGGGACTAGGGGGGGATGAGCAGTTCTTC. Translated, it gives CASSTPGLGLGGDEQFF.

This chain uses TRBV27 with TRBJ2-2; the match to TRBD1 covers 8 bases. V lost 3 bases and J lost 2; bases outside the gene matches: 2. Germline V gene sequence: CDR1 MNHEY, CDR2 SMNVEV (reference sequence). The CDR3 is made up of 15 amino acids. CDR3 region: CASSLTGANTGELFF. DNA for the CDR3: TGTGCCAGCAGTTTGACAGGGGCAAACACCGGGGAGCTGTTTTTT.

The rearrangement joins TRBV11-3 to TRBJ2-1; 10 positions agree with TRBD2. The CDR3 is made up of 16 amino acids. Per the germline V gene, CDR1 is SGHNT and CDR2 is YENEEA. V dropped 0 bases and J dropped 4; count of bases not matched to a gene: 3. The CDR3 loop reads CASSLDSSGSYNEQFF. As DNA, the CDR3 is TGTGCCAGCAGCTTAGATTCTAGCGGGAGTTACAATGAGCAGTTCTTC. Full variable domain (remainder filled in from reference TRBV11-3 and TRBJ2-1): EAGVVQSPRYKIIEKKQPVAFWCNPISGHNTLYWYLQNLGQGPELLIRYENEEAVDDSQLPKDRFSAERLKGVDSTLKIQPAELGDSAVYLCASSLDSSGSYNEQFFGPGTRLTVL.

The chain couples TRBV4-1 to TRBJ2-7; a possible D gene is TRBD2 (6 bases). Germline assignment: CDR1 MGHRA and CDR2 YSYEKL. This CDR3 region has 14 residues. The V and J ends lost 1 base and 2 bases respectively, with 9 bases between them. CDR3 in DNA: TGCGCCAGCAGCCAAGGACGCGGGGCCTACGAGCAGTACTTC. Residues: CASSQGRGAYEQYF.

The genes are TRBV7-3 and TRBJ2-3; D is perhaps TRBD1 (6 bases). This CDR3 contains 13 residues. V gave up 5 bases and J gave up 2 bases, with 8 bases separating them. Germline-derived CDR1 and CDR2 are SGHTA and FQGTGA. CDR3 in amino acids: CASSPGDTDTQYF. CDR3 nucleotide sequence: TGTGCCAGCAGCCCAGGGGACACAGATACGCAGTATTTT.

The chain employs TRBV9 and TRBJ2-3; 9 bases align to TRBD2. Trimming at V came to 0 bases and at J to 2 bases, leaving 4 bases not matched to a gene. Germline loops: CDR1 SGDLS, CDR2 YYNGEE. This CDR3 is built from 16 residues. The CDR3 DNA reads as TGTGCCAGCAGCGTAGGGACTAGCGCAAACACAGATACGCAGTATTTT. Protein product: CASSVGTSANTDTQYF.